This T cell receptor (beta chain) was sequenced for a study of T cell responses to AZD1222 COVID-19 vaccine. Study outcomes and limitations: There were mostly white British donors and more females than males, and clonal diversity was possibly underestimated. When two AZD1222 doses had been given, Spike-specific TCR breadth and depth rose. Repertoire collection took place solely once the T cell response had peaked.

This clone was detected a few times. The antigen is undetermined. Profiling relied on immunoSEQ multiplex PCR, and the TCRdb table lists in-frame clones only, not all of them. Here the sample spans around 99,000 clones, 90% to 95% being singletons. Germline loops: CDR1 SGHVS, CDR2 FNYEAQ. The CDR3 length is 16 residues. V was clipped by 5 bases and J by 1 base; unmatched bases: 5. The rearrangement links TRBV7-6 to TRBJ2-2; 9 positions match TRBD1. The TCR was taken from an adult who received the AZD1222 COVID-19 vaccine. The sequencing used peripheral blood, collected 28 days after the second AZD1222 dose. The CDR3 protein is CASSPTGGLNTGELFF. Here the CDR3 DNA reads TGTGCCAGCAGCCCCACAGGGGGCCTGAACACCGGGGAGCTGTTTTTT.